Here is one TCR beta chain with its context. The antigen is not known. The repertoire was sequenced with immunoSEQ multiplex PCR; TCRdb's copy has only in-frame clones and lacks some. This sample has 30,000 or so clones, with nearly 90% found just once. This specimen comes from a study of T cells in tuberculosis. The CDR3 totals 13 residues. V was trimmed by 1 base and J by 7 bases, leaving 10 bases between them. Germline values: CDR1 SGHTA, CDR2 FQGNSA. General study results and limits: Selection depended on which cryopreserved specimens were available.

Material: PBMCs. The source is a donor between 10 and 29 years old with latent tuberculosis or without tuberculosis infection. V gene TRBV7-2 combines with J gene TRBJ1-1; D is unresolved. The CDR3 loop reads CASSLGPSGEAFF. The CDR3 coding sequence is TGTGCCAGCAGCTTAGGCCCAAGCGGTGAAGCTTTCTTT.